This record concerns one TCR beta chain sequence. V lost 0 bases to trimming and J lost 2 bases, with 10 bases between them. Germline lookup yields CDR1 LNHNV and CDR2 YYDKDF (reference sequence). The CDR3 sequence is 15 residues long. Sequencing was performed with immunoSEQ multiplex PCR; in TCRdb, only in-frame clones are kept and a portion is missing. This table has 15,000 to 20,000 clones, approximately 90% appearing once. The data were obtained in a study of T cells in localized non-small cell lung cancer. The source of this sequence is a male donor older than 55 with stage II squamous cell lung carcinoma. The sequencing used peripheral blood, collected before any cancer treatment. The chain links TRBV15 to TRBJ1-2; D is undetermined. The CDR3 loop is CATSRDSASNYGYTF. The CDR3 bases are TGTGCCACCAGCAGAGATTCGGCCAGCAACTATGGCTACACCTTC.